The entry that follows covers one T cell receptor (beta chain) sequence. The antigen is unknown. The junction and the germline gene differ at one end; a read error may be behind it. The data belong to a study of blood T cells in healthy people across ages. Study-level findings and limits: Older age went with lower TCR beta diversity per million T cells, in a roughly linear way.

Germline V gives CDR1 SGHTA, CDR2 FQGNSA. The CDR3 is 16 amino acids. Alongside a J-beta primer mix, a sample-barcoded 5' primer served in a second PCR lasting roughly 6 to 11 cycles. TCRdb independently ran MiXCR on the 5' RACE reads; one entry per CDR3 protein. The sample comprises about 720,000 distinct CDR3 sequences, approximately 22% of which are singletons, and 22% rests with the top ten. Per-sample PBMC isolation yielded at least 6 million cells. The material sequenced was blood. This TCR was sampled from a man between 65 and 80 years old in good health. The chain links TRBV7-2 to TRBJ2-1; TRBD1 matches at 9 bases. The CDR3 is CASSDLGQGSYNERFF. DNA for the CDR3: TGTGCCAGCAGCGACTTGGGACAGGGATCCTACAATGAGCGGTTCTTC.